The 4 T cell receptor beta chains presented below share a single source sample, sequenced in a study of cytomegalovirus exposure and HLA in healthy donors. It was with 60 Vbeta and 13 Jbeta primers that the PCR ran. Clones were read by immunoSEQ multiplex PCR, and TCRdb kept only the in-frame ones, dropping some. The top ten clones hold roughly 30% of a sample with more than 100,000 clones, around 76% of them seen once. Sample: PBMCs. The receptors stem from a man aged 55 to 70 in good health and CMV-seropositive.

This clone was detected only a few times. The chain is built from TRBV6-1 and TRBJ2-5; the match to TRBD2 covers 11 bases. Trimming took 7 bases from V and 4 from J; bases not matched to a gene: 8. This CDR3 region has 15 residues. From germline, CDR1 is MNHNS and CDR2 SASEGT. The CDR3 region has the DNA TGTGCCAGCACTGGTATAGCGGGAGGGGGAGAGACCCAGTACTTC. Protein: CASTGIAGGGETQYF.

This clone was counted only a few times. The chain couples TRBV28 to TRBJ1-5; D gene unclear. The V end was cut by 3 bases, the J end by 0 bases, with 12 bases between. CDR1 and CDR2 from the germline V gene are MDHEN and SYDVKM. CDR3 length equals 16 residues. CDR3 in amino acids: CASSLRAVHSNQPQHF. The CDR3, as DNA: TGTGCCAGCAGTTTGAGGGCAGTTCATAGCAATCAGCCCCAGCATTTT.

This chain uses TRBV5-4 with TRBJ1-4; 8 nucleotides agree with TRBD1. The germline gives CDR1 SGHNT, CDR2 YYREEE (reference sequence). The V gene end was trimmed by 1 base and the J gene end by 7 bases; junction bases not matched to a gene: 3. This CDR3 contains 14 residues. CDR3 coding DNA: TGTGCCAGCAGCTTGCCAGGGGGCCGTGAAAAACTGTTTTTT. Translated: CASSLPGGREKLFF.

V usage is TRBV12-5 and J usage is TRBJ1-6; D not certain. This CDR3 comprises 13 residues. V shed 8 bases and J shed 9 bases, with 14 bases lying between them. Germline V gene data show CDR1 as LGHNT and CDR2 as FRNRAP. CDR3 DNA sequence: TGTGCTAGTTCCCCAGTTTCGGGTTCACCCCTCCACTTT. This translates into CASSPVSGSPLHF.